This T cell receptor (beta chain) was recorded in a study of CD4 T cells in relation to SARS-CoV-2 and coronaviruses. For this clone: No antigen is known for it.

Study-wide results and caveats: Crossreactive clones expanded significantly less to SARS-CoV-2 than monoreactive clones. Pre-pandemic and post-infection samples never came from the same donor.

The method was immunoSEQ multiplex PCR; TCRdb's version includes in-frame clones alone and lacks a portion of them. Here the sample spans tens of thousands of clones, around four fifths being singletons. The unexposed donors gave CD4+ T cells in about 2011-2019, prior to COVID-19. After less than 11 days of culture, CD4+ T cells were isolated. V was shortened by 0 bases and J by 4 bases, with 9 bases between the two germline ends. The CDR3 sequence is 14 residues long. Germline-derived CDR1 and CDR2 are SGHRS and YFSETQ. The sample comprised CD4+ T cells from PBMCs, cultured in vitro. The receptor was isolated from a human donor in good health. The chain combines TRBV5-1 with TRBJ2-3; D is possibly TRBD2 (6 bases). CDR3 protein: CASSLAEGPDTQYF. CDR3 nucleotides: TGCGCCAGCAGCTTGGCGGAGGGCCCAGATACGCAGTATTTT.